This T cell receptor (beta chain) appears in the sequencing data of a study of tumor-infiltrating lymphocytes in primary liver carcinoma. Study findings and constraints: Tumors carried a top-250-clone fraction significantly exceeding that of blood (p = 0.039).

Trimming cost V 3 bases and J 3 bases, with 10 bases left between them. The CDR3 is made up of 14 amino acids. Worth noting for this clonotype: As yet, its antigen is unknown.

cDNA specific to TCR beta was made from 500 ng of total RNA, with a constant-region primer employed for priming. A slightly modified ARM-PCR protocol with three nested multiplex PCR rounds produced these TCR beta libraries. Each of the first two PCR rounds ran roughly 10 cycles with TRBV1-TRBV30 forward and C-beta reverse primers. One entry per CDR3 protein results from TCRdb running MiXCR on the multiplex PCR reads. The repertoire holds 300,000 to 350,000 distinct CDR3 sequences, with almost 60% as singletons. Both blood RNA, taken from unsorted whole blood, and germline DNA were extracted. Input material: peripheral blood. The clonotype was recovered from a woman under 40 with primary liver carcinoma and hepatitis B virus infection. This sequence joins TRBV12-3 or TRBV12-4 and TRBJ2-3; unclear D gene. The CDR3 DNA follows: TGTGCCAGCAGTTTGGTACAGAGTACAGATACGCAGTATTTT. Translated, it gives CASSLVQSTDTQYF.